Listed below are T cell receptor beta chains from one sample, sequenced in a study of T cell responses to AZD1222 COVID-19 vaccine. Assay: immunoSEQ multiplex PCR; the TCRdb copy retains only in-frame clones and omits some. There are tens of thousands of clones in the sample; around 80% occur only once, and roughly a quarter lies in the top ten. The sample in question was peripheral blood, obtained 28 days after the second dose of the MenACWY control vaccine. Receptors were obtained from an adult who received the MenACWY meningococcal vaccine as a control. The CDR3 runs from the conserved cysteine through the conserved F or W. A D gene is named only where the DNA matches it firmly. Only part of the rows carry a size: once, few, many, or a class if the clone is expanded.

D: NA
J: TRBJ1-5
size: once
V: TRBV19
CDR3: CASLPQHF
DNA: TGTGCCAGTTTGCCCCAGCATTTT

D: NA
J: TRBJ2-5
size: NA
V: TRBV6-5
CDR3: CASRDEGETQYF
DNA: TGTGCCAGCAGAGACGAAGGGGAGACCCAGTACTTC

D: TRBD1
J: TRBJ2-5
size: NA
V: TRBV15
CDR3: CATSREQGAPETQYF
DNA: TGTGCCACCAGCAGAGAACAGGGGGCGCCTGAGACCCAGTACTTC

D: NA
J: TRBJ2-6
size: once
V: TRBV2
CDR3: CASRGLRNGANVLTF
DNA: TGTGCCAGCAGGGGACTGCGTAATGGGGCCAACGTCCTGACTTTC

D: NA
J: TRBJ1-5
size: few
V: TRBV2
CDR3: CASTPGQHSNQPQHF
DNA: TGTGCCAGCACCCCCGGGCAGCATAGCAATCAGCCCCAGCATTTT

D: NA
J: TRBJ1-2
size: few
V: TRBV30
CDR3: CASGQTLYGYTF
DNA: TGTGCCTCTGGACAGACGCTCTATGGCTACACCTTC

D: NA
J: TRBJ1-1
size: NA
V: TRBV5-1
CDR3: CASSLGLGGNTEAFF
DNA: TGCGCCAGCAGCTTGGGGCTCGGGGGGAACACTGAAGCTTTCTTT

D: TRBD2
J: TRBJ2-1
size: NA
V: TRBV6-5
CDR3: CASTPLAGAYNEQFF
DNA: TGTGCCAGCACCCCCCTAGCGGGAGCCTACAATGAGCAGTTCTTC

D: TRBD2
J: TRBJ2-3
size: NA
V: TRBV13
CDR3: CASSLASGTSGGTDTQYF
DNA: TGTGCCAGCAGCTTAGCTTCCGGGACTAGCGGGGGCACAGATACGCAGTATTTT

D: NA
J: TRBJ2-7
size: NA
V: TRBV19
CDR3: CASSPGSFYEQYF
DNA: TGTGCCAGTTCCCCGGGATCCTTCTACGAGCAGTACTTC

D: NA
J: TRBJ1-1
size: NA
V: TRBV6-2/TRBV6-3
CDR3: CASTPDGASGTEAFF
DNA: TGTGCCAGCACCCCCGATGGGGCCTCGGGAACTGAAGCTTTCTTT

D: TRBD2
J: TRBJ2-7
size: NA
V: TRBV3-1/TRBV3-2
CDR3: CASSHSGSEQYF
DNA: TGTGCCAGCAGCCATAGCGGGAGCGAGCAGTACTTC

D: NA
J: TRBJ2-1
size: once
V: TRBV10-2
CDR3: CASSETREQVNEQFF
DNA: TGCGCCAGCAGTGAGACCCGGGAGCAGGTCAATGAGCAGTTCTTC